A single T cell receptor (beta chain) is shown here with its context. Its cognate antigen is unknown. This CDR3 contains 17 residues. CDR1 and CDR2 (germline): SGHRS, YFSETQ. V lost 4 bases to trimming and J lost 4 bases; unmatched junction nucleotides: 11. The data are from a study of T cell clonotyping in hematopoietic cell transplantation. Study observations and caveats: Few recipient clonotypes overlapped donors; over 97% were de novo at given depth. Pathologically expanded recipient clonotypes increased progressively from day 30 to day 180 as diversity fell.

Blood collection times were about day -28 and days 30, 100, 180 posttransplant. This table comes from immunoSEQ multiplex PCR, and its TCRdb copy is limited to in-frame clones, with some not included. The sample lists 7,000 or so clones; about 91% were seen once. This chain connects TRBV5-1 to TRBJ1-1, with 12 nucleotides matching TRBD1. The specimen comprised PBMCs, sampled 100 days after allogeneic stem cell transplant. The source is a male patient younger than 30 who had an allogeneic stem cell transplant from a related donor, so the T cells may come from the graft donor. Some clones in this sample may be carry-over from other donors' samples. The CDR3 is CASSPRGQGALGTEAFF. The CDR3 nucleotides read TGCGCCAGCAGCCCACGGGGACAGGGGGCCTTGGGCACTGAAGCTTTCTTT.